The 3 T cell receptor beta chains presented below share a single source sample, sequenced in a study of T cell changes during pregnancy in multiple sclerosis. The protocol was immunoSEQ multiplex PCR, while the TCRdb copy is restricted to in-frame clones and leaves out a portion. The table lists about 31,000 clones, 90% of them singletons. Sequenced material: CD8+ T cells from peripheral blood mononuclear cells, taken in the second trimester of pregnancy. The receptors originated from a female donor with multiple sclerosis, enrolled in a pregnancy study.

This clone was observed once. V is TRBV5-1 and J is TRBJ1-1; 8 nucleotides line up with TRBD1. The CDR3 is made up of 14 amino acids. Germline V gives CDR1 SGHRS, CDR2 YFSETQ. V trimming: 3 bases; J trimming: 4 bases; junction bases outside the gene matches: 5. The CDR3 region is CASSWTGQGTEAFF. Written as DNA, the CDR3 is TGCGCCAGCAGCTGGACAGGGCAAGGCACTGAAGCTTTCTTT.

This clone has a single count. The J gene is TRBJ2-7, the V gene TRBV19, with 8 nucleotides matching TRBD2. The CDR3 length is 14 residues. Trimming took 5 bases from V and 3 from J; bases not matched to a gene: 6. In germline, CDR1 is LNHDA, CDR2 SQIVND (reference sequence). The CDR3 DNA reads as TGTGCCAGTAGTGCGACGGGGGGGTTCTACGAGCAGTACTTC. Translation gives CASSATGGFYEQYF. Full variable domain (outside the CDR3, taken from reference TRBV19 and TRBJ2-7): DGGITQSPKYLFRKEGQNVTLSCEQNLNHDAMYWYRQDPGQGLRLIYYSQIVNDFQKGDIAEGYSVSREKKESFPLTVTSAQKNPTAFYLCASSATGGFYEQYFGPGTRLTVT.

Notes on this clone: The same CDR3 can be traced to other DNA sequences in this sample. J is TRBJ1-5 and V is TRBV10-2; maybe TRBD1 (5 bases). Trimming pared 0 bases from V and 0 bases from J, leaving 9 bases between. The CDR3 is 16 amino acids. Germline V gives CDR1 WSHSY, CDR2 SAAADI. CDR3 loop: CASSESPGNSNQPQHF. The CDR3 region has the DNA TGCGCCAGCAGTGAGTCGCCAGGGAATAGCAATCAGCCCCAGCATTTT.